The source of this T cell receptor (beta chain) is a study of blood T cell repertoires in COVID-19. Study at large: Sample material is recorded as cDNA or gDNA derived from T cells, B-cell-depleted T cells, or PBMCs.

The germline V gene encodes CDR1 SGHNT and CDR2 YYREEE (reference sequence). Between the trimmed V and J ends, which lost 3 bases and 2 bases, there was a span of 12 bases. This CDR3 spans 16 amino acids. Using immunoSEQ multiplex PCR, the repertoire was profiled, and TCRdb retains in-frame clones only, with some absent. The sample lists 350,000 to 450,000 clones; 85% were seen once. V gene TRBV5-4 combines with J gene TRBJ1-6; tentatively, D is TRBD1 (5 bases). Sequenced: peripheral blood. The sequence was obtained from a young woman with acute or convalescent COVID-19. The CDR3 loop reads CASSWRGITYNSPLHF. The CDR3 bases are TGTGCCAGCAGCTGGAGGGGCATAACCTATAATTCACCCCTCCACTTT.